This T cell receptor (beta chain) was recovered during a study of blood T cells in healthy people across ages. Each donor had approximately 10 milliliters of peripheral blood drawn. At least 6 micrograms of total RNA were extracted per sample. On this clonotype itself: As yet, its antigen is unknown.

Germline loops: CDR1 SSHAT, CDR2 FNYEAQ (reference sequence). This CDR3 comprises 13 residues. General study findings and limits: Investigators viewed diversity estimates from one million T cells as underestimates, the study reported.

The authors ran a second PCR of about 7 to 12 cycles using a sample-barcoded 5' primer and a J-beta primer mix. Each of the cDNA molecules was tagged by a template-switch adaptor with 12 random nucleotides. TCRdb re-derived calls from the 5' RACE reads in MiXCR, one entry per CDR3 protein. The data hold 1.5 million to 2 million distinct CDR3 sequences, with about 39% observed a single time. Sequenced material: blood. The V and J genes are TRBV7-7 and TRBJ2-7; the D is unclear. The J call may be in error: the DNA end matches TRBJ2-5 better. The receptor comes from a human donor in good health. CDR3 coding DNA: TGTGCCAGCAGCTTATATGTACGGGAGACCCAGTACTTC. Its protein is CASSLYVRETQYF.